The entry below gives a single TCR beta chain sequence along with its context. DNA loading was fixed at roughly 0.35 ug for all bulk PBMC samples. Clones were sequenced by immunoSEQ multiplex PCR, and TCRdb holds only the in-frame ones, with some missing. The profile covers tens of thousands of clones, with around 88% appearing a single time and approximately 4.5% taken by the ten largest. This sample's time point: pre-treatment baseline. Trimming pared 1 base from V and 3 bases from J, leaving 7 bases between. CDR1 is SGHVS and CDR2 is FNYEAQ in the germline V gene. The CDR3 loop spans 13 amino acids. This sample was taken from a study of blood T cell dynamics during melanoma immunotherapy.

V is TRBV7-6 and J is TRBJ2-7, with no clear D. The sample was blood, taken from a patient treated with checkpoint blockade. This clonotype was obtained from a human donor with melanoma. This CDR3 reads CASSLGPLYEQYF. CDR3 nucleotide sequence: TGTGCCAGCAGCTTAGGACCTCTCTACGAGCAGTACTTC.